The source of this T cell receptor beta chain is a study of patients and donors after allogeneic stem cell transplantation. TCRdb reprocessed the RT-PCR reads with MiXCR, giving one entry per CDR3 protein. The sample shows over 350,000 distinct CDR3 sequences, around 16% of them seen only once. This clonotype was recorded a few times. CDR3 length: 19 residues. CDR1 and CDR2 (germline): MNHEY, SMNVEV (reference sequence). Unmatched junction bases numbered 15, after V lost 6 bases and J lost 1 base. This TCR was recovered from a human donor who was either an allogeneic HSCT recipient or a stem cell or donor lymphocyte infusion donor (not recorded which). It is not recorded whose cells these are; they may come from a transplant donor. Sequencing was performed on blood, either unsorted or a sorted T cell fraction (not recorded which). The rearrangement links TRBV27 to TRBJ2-2; 9 nucleotides line up with TRBD2. CDR3 nucleotide sequence: TGTGCCAGCAGCCCCCTAGGCCACACACTAGCGGGGAACACCGGGGAGCTGTTTTTT. Translated: CASSPLGHTLAGNTGELFF.